This T cell receptor beta chain was profiled in a study of beta chain features in type 1 diabetes. Reverse transcription of all isolated RNA meant that expressed TCRB transcripts were sequenced. This table comes from immunoSEQ multiplex PCR, and its TCRdb copy is limited to in-frame clones, with some not included. The table lists over 120,000 clones, about 10% of them singletons. This clone was found a few times. The antigen is not known. Study-level findings and limits: Over-representation of high TCR-expressing cells was a possible consequence of cDNA sequencing. Type 1 diabetes patients had VDJ junctions that carried fewer insertions and more deletions.

Germline CDR1 and CDR2: KGHSH and LQKENI. The length of the CDR3 is 16 residues. V lost 0 bases and J lost 3, with 14 bases in between. The J gene is TRBJ2-5, the V gene TRBV18; TRBD1 might be the D (5 bases). The receptor was isolated from a man aged 18 to 29 in good health. Material for sequencing was naive CD4+ T cells from blood. The CDR3 loop reads CASSPPDRSVKETQYF. For the CDR3, the DNA is TGTGCCAGCTCACCACCCGACAGATCGGTAAAAGAGACCCAGTACTTC.